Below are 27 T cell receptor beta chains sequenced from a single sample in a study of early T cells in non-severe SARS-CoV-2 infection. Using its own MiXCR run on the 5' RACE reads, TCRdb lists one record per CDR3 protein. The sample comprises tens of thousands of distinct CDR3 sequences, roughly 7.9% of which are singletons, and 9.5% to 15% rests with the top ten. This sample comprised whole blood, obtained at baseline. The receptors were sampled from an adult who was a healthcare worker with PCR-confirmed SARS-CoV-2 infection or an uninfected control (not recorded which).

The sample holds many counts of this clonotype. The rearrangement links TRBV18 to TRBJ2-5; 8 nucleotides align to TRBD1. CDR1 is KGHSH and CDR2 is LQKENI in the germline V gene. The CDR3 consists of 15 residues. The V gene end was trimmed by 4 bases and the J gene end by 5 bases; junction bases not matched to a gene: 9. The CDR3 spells CASSQPGQVAETQYF. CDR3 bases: TGTGCCAGCTCACAACCGGGACAGGTGGCTGAGACCCAGTACTTC.

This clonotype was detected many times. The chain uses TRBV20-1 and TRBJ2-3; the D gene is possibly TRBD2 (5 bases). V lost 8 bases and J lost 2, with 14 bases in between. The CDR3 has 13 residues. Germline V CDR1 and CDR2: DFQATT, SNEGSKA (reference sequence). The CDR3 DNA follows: TGCAGTCTCCACCGAGGGAACACAGATACGCAGTATTTT. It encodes CSLHRGNTDTQYF.

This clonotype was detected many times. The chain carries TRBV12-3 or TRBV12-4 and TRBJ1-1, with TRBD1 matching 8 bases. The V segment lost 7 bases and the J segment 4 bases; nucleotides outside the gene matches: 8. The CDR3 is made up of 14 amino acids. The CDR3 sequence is CASTKTGGVTEAFF. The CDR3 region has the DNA TGTGCCAGCACTAAAACAGGGGGAGTCACTGAAGCTTTCTTT.

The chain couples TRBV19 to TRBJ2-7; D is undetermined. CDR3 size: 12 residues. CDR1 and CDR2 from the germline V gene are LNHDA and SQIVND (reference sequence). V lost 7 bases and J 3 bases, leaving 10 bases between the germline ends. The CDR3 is CASTSPHYEQYF. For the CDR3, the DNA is TGTGCCAGTACCTCCCCCCACTACGAGCAGTACTTC.

The DNA for the CDR3 is TGTGCCAGCCTTGGTTGGGCCGGGGAGCTGTTTTTT. This sequence encodes CASLGWAGELFF. J is TRBJ2-2 and V is TRBV27; D gene uncertain. Germline V gene sequence: CDR1 MNHEY, CDR2 SMNVEV (reference sequence). V was cut by 8 bases and J by 6 bases, with 10 bases left in between. CDR3 length: 12 residues.

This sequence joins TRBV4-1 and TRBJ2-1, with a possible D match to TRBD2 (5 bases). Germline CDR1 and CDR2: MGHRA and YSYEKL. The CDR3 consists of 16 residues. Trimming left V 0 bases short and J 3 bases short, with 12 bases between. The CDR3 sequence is CASSQDSAEGYNEQFF. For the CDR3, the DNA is TGCGCCAGCAGCCAAGATTCAGCAGAGGGCTACAATGAGCAGTTCTTC.

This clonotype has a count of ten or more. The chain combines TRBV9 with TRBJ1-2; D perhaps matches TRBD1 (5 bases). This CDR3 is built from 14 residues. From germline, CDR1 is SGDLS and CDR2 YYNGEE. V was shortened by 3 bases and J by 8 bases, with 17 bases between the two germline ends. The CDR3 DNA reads TGTGCCAGCAGCGGAGCCCCAAAAAGGGGCGGCTACACCTTC. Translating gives CASSGAPKRGGYTF.

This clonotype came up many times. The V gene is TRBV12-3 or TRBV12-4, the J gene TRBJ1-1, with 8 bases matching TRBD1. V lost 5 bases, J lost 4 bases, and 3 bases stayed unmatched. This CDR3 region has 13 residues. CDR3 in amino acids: CASSVGQGTEAFF. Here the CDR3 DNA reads TGTGCCAGCAGTGTCGGACAGGGCACTGAAGCTTTCTTT.

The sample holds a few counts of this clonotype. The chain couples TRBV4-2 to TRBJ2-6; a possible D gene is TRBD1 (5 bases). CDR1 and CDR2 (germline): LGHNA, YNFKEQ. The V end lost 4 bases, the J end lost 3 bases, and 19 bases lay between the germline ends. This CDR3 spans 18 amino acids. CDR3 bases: TGTGCCAGCAGCCCACTGGACGAAGGGGCGGATGGGGCCAACGTCCTGACTTTC. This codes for CASSPLDEGADGANVLTF.

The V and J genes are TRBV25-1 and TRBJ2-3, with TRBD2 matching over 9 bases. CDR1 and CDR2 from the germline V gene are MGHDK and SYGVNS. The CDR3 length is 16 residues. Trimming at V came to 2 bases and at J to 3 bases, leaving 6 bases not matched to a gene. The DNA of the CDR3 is TGTGCCAGCAGTGAAGAATCCAGCGGGGGGACAGATACGCAGTATTTT. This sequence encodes CASSEESSGGTDTQYF.

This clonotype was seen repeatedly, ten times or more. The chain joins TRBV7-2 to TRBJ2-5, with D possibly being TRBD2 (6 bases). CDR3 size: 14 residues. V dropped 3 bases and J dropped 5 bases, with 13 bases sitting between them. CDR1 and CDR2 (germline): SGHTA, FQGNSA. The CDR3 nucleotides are TGTGCCAGCAGCTTGGGTCATAGCGGCGAGACCCAGTACTTC. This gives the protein CASSLGHSGETQYF.

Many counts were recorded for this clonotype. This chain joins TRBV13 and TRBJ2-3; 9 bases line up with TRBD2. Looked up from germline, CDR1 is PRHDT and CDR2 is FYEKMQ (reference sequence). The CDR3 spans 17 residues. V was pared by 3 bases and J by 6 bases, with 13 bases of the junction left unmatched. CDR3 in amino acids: CASSLGTSTILRDTQYF. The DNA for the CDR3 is TGTGCCAGCAGCTTGGGGACTAGCACGATTCTCCGGGATACGCAGTATTTT.

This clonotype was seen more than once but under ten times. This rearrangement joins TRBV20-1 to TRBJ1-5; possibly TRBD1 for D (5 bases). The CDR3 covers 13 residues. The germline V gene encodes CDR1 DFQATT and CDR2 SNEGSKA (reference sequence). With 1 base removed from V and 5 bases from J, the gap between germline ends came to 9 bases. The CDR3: CSARGGTHQPQHF. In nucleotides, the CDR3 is TGCAGTGCTAGAGGGGGCACCCATCAGCCCCAGCATTTT.

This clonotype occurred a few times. CDR3 in amino acids: CASSVNSGANVLTF. The CDR3 DNA sequence: TGTGCCAGCAGCGTAAACTCTGGGGCCAACGTCCTGACTTTC. The genes are TRBV7-9 and TRBJ2-6; no clear D. Looked up from germline, CDR1 is SEHNR and CDR2 is FQNEAQ (reference sequence). Trimming stripped 5 bases from V and 0 bases from J, with 5 bases between. The length of the CDR3 is 14 residues.

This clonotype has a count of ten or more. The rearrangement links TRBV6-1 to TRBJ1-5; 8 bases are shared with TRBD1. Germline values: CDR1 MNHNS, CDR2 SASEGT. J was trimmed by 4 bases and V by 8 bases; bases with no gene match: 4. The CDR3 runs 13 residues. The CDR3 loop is CASLGTGNQPQHF. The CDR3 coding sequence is TGTGCCAGCTTAGGGACAGGTAATCAGCCCCAGCATTTT.

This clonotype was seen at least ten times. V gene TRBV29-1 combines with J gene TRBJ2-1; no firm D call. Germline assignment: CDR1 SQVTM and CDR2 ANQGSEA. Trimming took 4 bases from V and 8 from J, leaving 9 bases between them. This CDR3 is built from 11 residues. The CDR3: CSVVPRDEQFF. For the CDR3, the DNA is TGCAGCGTTGTACCCCGCGATGAGCAGTTCTTC.

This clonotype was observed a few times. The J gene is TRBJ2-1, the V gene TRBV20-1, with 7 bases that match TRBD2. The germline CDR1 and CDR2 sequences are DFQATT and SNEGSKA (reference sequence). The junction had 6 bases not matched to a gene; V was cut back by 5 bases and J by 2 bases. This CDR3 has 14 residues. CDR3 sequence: CSAGGLGAYNEQFF. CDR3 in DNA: TGCAGTGCTGGCGGACTAGGGGCCTACAATGAGCAGTTCTTC.

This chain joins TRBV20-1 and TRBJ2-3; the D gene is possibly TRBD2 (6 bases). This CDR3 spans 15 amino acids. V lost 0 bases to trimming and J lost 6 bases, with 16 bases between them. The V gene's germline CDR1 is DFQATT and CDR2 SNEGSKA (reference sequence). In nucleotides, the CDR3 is TGCAGTGCTAGAGATCTGGACCCGGAGGGGGATACGCAGTATTTT. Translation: CSARDLDPEGDTQYF.

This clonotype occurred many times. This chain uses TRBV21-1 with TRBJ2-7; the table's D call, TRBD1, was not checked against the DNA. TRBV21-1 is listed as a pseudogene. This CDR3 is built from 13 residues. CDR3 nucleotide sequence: TGTGCCAGCAGGGCTCACACGCGGGGACAGGACCCCTTC. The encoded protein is CASRAHTRGQDPF.

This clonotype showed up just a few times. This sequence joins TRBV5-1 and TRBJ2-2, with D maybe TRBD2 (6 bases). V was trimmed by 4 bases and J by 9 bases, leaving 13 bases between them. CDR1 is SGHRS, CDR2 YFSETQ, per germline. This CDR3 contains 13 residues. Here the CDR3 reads CASSGTSMRELFF. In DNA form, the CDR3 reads TGCGCCAGCAGCGGTACTAGCATGAGGGAGCTGTTTTTT.

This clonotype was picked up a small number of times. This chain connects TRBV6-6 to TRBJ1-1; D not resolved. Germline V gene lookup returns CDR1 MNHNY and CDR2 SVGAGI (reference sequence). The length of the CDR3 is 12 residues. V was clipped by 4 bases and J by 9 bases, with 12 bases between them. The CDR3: CASSSRAIKAFF. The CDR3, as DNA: TGTGCCAGCAGTTCGAGGGCCATTAAAGCTTTCTTT.

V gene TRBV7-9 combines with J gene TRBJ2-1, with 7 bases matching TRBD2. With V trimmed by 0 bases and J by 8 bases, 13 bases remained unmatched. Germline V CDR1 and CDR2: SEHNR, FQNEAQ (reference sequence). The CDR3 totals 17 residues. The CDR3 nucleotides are TGTGCCAGCAGCTTAGCCAATAGCGGGTCACATGTCGATGAGCAGTTCTTC. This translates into CASSLANSGSHVDEQFF.

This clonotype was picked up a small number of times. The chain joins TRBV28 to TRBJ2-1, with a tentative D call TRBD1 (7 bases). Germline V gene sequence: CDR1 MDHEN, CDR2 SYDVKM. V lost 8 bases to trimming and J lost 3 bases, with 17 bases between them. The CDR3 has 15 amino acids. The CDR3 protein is CASWAPGGGYNEQFF. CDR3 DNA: TGTGCCAGCTGGGCCCCAGGGGGAGGCTACAATGAGCAGTTCTTC.

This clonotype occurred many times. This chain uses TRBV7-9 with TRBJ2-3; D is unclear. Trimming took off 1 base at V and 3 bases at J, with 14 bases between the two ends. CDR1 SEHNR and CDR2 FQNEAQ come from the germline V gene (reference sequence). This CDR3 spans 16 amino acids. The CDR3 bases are TGTGCCAGCAGCTTAGGAGAATCAGCAGGTACAGATACGCAGTATTTT. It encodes CASSLGESAGTDTQYF.

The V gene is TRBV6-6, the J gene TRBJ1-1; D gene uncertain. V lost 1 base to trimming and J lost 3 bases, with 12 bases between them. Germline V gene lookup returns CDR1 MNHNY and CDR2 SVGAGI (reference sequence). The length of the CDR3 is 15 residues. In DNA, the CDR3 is TGTGCCAGCAGTTACTGGGTGGGCGCGGACACTGAAGCTTTCTTT. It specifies CASSYWVGADTEAFF.

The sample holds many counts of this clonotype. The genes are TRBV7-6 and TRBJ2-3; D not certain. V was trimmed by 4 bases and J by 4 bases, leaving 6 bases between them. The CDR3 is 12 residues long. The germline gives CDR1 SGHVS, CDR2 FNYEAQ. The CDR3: CASSSTPDTQYF. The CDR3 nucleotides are TGTGCCAGCAGCTCAACCCCAGATACGCAGTATTTT.

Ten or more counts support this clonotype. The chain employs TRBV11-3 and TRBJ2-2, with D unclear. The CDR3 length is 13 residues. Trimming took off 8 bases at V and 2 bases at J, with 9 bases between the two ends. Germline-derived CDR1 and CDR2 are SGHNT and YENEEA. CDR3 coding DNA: TGTGCCAGCGCAGTTGGAAACACCGGGGAGCTGTTTTTT. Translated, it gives CASAVGNTGELFF. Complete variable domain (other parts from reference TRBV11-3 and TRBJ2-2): EAGVVQSPRYKIIEKKQPVAFWCNPISGHNTLYWYLQNLGQGPELLIRYENEEAVDDSQLPKDRFSAERLKGVDSTLKIQPAELGDSAVYLCASAVGNTGELFFGEGSRLTVL.